The T cell receptor beta chain under discussion was sequenced for a study of blood T cell repertoires in COVID-19. About the research overall: COVID-19 samples from acute and convalescent phases originated in the United States, Italy and Spain. In each case, the material was cDNA or gDNA derived from T cells, B-cell-depleted T cells, or PBMCs.

The CDR3 sequence is 14 residues long. Trimming pared 1 base from V and 6 bases from J, leaving 11 bases between. Per the germline V gene, CDR1 is SGHDT and CDR2 is YYEEEE. Original handling: Nucleated cell number was recorded as an estimate derived from reference gene primer amplification. The data were produced by immunoSEQ multiplex PCR, yet TCRdb's version contains in-frame clones alone and is incomplete. The V and J calls and clone size are taken from that table; D and trimming were inferred from the DNA. The sample includes about 230,000 clones, roughly 80% of them seen just once. This receptor was taken from a woman in her 70s with active or convalescent COVID-19. The gene calls are TRBV5-6 and TRBJ1-5, with D uncertain. What was sequenced was peripheral blood. CDR3 sequence: CASSLFSQLQPQHF. CDR3 in DNA: TGTGCCAGCAGCTTGTTTAGCCAGCTTCAGCCCCAGCATTTT.